Listed below are T cell receptor beta chains from one sample, sequenced in a study of blood T cells in healthy people across ages. TCRdb re-called the 5' RACE reads with MiXCR, one entry per CDR3 protein. The sample shows under 850,000 distinct CDR3 sequences, under 40% of them seen only once. The specimen sequenced was blood. These receptors were obtained from a man aged 18 to 35 in good health. Each CDR3 is given with its conserved first and last residue. D genes are given only for firm matches. Where a row states a size, it is once, few, many or the class of an expanded clone; other rows omit it.

TRBV6-2/TRBV6-3	TRBJ2-7	many	.	CASSPVSPYEQYF	TGTGCCAGCAGCCCTGTCAGTCCCTACGAGCAGTACTTC
TRBV11-1	TRBJ2-3	.	TRBD2	CASSHQGLADLDTQYF	TGTGCCAGCAGCCACCAGGGACTAGCAGACCTGGATACGCAGTATTTT
TRBV20-1	TRBJ1-6	.	.	CSAVRGAPMNSPPHF	TGCAGTGCTGTCAGAGGTGCCCCAATGAATTCACCCCCCCACTTT
TRBV7-9	TRBJ2-7	many	.	CASSPFRGYEQYF	TGTGCCAGCAGCCCCTTCCGGGGGTACGAGCAGTACTTC
TRBV4-2	TRBJ2-5	many	.	CASSQVDRRPASETQYF	TGTGCCAGCAGCCAAGTCGACAGGAGGCCAGCATCGGAGACCCAGTACTTC
TRBV4-3	TRBJ2-3	many	TRBD2	CASSQAWGGGEDTQYF	TGCGCCAGCAGCCAAGCCTGGGGCGGGGGGGAAGATACGCAGTATTTT
TRBV9	TRBJ1-4	.	.	CASGGKGKLFF	TGTGCCAGCGGGGGCAAAGGAAAACTGTTTTTT
TRBV29-1	TRBJ1-3	.	.	CSVADSTAGNTIYF	TGCAGCGTTGCCGACAGTACCGCTGGAAACACCATATATTTT
TRBV5-1	TRBJ1-4	.	.	CASSLAPTWEEKLFF	TGCGCCAGCAGCTTGGCTCCAACCTGGGAAGAAAAACTGTTTTTT
TRBV12-3/TRBV12-4	TRBJ1-6	.	TRBD1	CASSKGQGSSPLHF	TGTGCCAGCAGCAAGGGACAGGGTTCTTCACCCCTCCACTTT
TRBV7-9	TRBJ2-6	many	.	CASSLTSSGWRANVLTF	TGTGCCAGCAGCTTAACGTCGTCGGGGTGGAGGGCCAACGTCCTGACTTTC
TRBV18	TRBJ2-3	many	.	CASSASGTSADTQYF	TGTGCCAGCTCAGCCTCCGGGACCAGCGCAGATACGCAGTATTTT
TRBV20-1	TRBJ2-7	.	TRBD1	CSARTPADRQPYEQYF	TGCAGTGCTAGGACACCAGCGGACAGGCAACCCTACGAGCAGTACTTC
TRBV10-3	TRBJ2-7	.	TRBD2	CAISESRGETGGYNEQYF	TGTGCCATCAGTGAGTCGAGAGGTGAAACGGGGGGATACAATGAGCAGTACTTC
TRBV20-1	TRBJ2-1	.	.	CSAKLSDNEQFF	TGCAGTGCGAAGTTATCCGACAATGAGCAGTTCTTC
TRBV20-1	TRBJ1-5	.	.	CSALGRLQGNQPQHF	TGCAGTGCGCTGGGCCGTTTACAAGGCAATCAGCCCCAGCATTTT
TRBV7-7	TRBJ2-3	many	.	CASSLAGVEDTQYF	TGTGCCAGCAGCTTAGCAGGGGTTGAAGATACGCAGTATTTT
TRBV7-2	TRBJ2-3	.	.	CASSFRSDAQYF	TGTGCCAGCAGCTTTCGTAGTGATGCGCAGTATTTT
TRBV10-3	TRBJ2-3	.	.	CATSEKRSTDTQYF	TGTGCCACTAGCGAGAAGCGGAGCACAGATACGCAGTATTTT
TRBV9	TRBJ2-1	.	.	CVSSPGAGFYNEQFF	TGTGTCAGCAGCCCGGGAGCAGGGTTCTACAATGAGCAGTTCTTC
TRBV4-1	TRBJ2-7	.	.	CASSPGGVPYEQYF	TGCGCCAGCAGCCCCGGAGGGGTACCCTACGAGCAGTACTTC
TRBV4-2	TRBJ1-5	.	.	CASSQESRAYSNQPQHF	TGTGCCAGCAGCCAAGAGTCCAGGGCTTATAGCAATCAGCCCCAGCATTTT
TRBV27	TRBJ2-3	few	TRBD1	CASSPRLERTGEDTQYF	TGTGCCAGCAGCCCCAGGTTGGAAAGGACAGGAGAGGATACGCAGTATTTT
TRBV7-9	TRBJ2-7	.	.	CASSSPGQVYEQYF	TGTGCCAGCAGCTCTCCGGGACAAGTATACGAGCAGTACTTC
TRBV7-2	TRBJ2-5	.	TRBD2	CASSPTSGALDEQYF	TGTGCCAGCAGCCCGACTAGCGGGGCGCTGGATGAGCAGTACTTC
TRBV20-1	TRBJ2-3	.	TRBD2	CSARDHLAGGFTDTQYF	TGCAGTGCTAGAGATCATCTAGCGGGGGGATTTACAGATACGCAGTATTTT
TRBV9	TRBJ2-3	.	TRBD2	CASSVGDYNTDTQYF	TGTGCCAGCAGCGTAGGGGACTATAACACAGATACGCAGTATTTT
TRBV12-3/TRBV12-4	TRBJ2-1	.	TRBD2	CASSDGGSGRIYNEQFF	TGTGCCAGCAGTGATGGGGGGAGCGGGAGGATCTACAATGAGCAGTTCTTC
TRBV18	TRBJ2-1	.	TRBD1	CASSTGQGRNEQFF	TGTGCCAGCTCAACGGGACAGGGGCGGAATGAGCAGTTCTTC
TRBV7-2	TRBJ1-1	.	TRBD1	CASSYRTGMNTEAFF	TGTGCCAGCAGCTACCGGACAGGGATGAACACTGAAGCTTTCTTT
TRBV3-1	TRBJ1-6	few	.	CASSQVRGEAYNSPLHF	TGTGCCAGCAGCCAAGTGAGAGGGGAGGCCTATAATTCACCCCTCCACTTT
TRBV12-5	TRBJ2-7	.	.	CASGLAGTGSSYEQYF	TGTGCTAGTGGTTTGGCAGGAACAGGGAGCTCCTACGAGCAGTACTTC
TRBV5-1	TRBJ1-4	few	.	CASSSGRSRATNEKLFF	TGCGCCAGCAGCTCGGGTCGATCACGAGCAACTAATGAAAAACTGTTTTTT
TRBV5-1	TRBJ2-7	.	.	CASSLFSGLRVSYEQYF	TGCGCCAGCAGCCTTTTCTCGGGACTCAGAGTTTCCTACGAGCAGTACTTC
TRBV25-1	TRBJ2-1	.	TRBD1	CASSEYGQGQETQFF	TGTGCCAGCAGTGAATACGGACAGGGACAAGAGACCCAGTTCTTC
TRBV6-2/TRBV6-3	TRBJ1-1	few	.	CASSSNPGPEAFF	TGTGCCAGCAGTTCTAACCCAGGGCCTGAAGCTTTCTTT
TRBV5-1	TRBJ2-7	.	TRBD2	CASSLAGTSDIYEQYF	TGCGCCAGCAGCTTGGCCGGGACTAGCGATATTTACGAGCAGTACTTC
TRBV7-2	TRBJ1-6	once	TRBD1	CASSLKPGQGTSPPHF	TGTGCCAGCAGCTTGAAACCGGGACAGGGGACTTCACCCCCCCACTTT
TRBV20-1	TRBJ2-5	few	.	CSAPPTTRETQYF	TGCAGTGCCCCCCCCACTACCCGGGAGACCCAGTACTTC
TRBV5-4	TRBJ2-7	.	TRBD1	CASSTDRGGIQYF	TGTGCCAGCAGCACCGACAGGGGGGGAATTCAGTACTTC
TRBV5-5	TRBJ2-7	.	TRBD1	CASNPTGLSYNEQYF	TGTGCCAGCAACCCGACAGGGCTCTCCTACAATGAGCAGTACTTC
TRBV7-2	TRBJ2-3	.	TRBD2	CASTTVAGGTDTQYF	TGTGCCAGCACCACTGTAGCGGGGGGCACAGATACGCAGTATTTT
TRBV21-1	TRBJ1-5	once	.	CASSTPGTGENWPQHF	TGTGCCAGCAGCACCCCGGGGACAGGGGAGAATTGGCCCCAGCATTTT
TRBV14	TRBJ2-6	many	.	CASSQAGANVLTF	TGTGCCAGCAGCCAAGCTGGGGCCAACGTCCTGACTTTC
TRBV7-2	TRBJ2-7	.	TRBD2	CASSLGLALYEQYF	TGTGCCAGCAGCTTGGGACTAGCCCTCTACGAGCAGTACTTC
TRBV6-5	TRBJ2-1	.	.	CASGAAYTVYNEQFF	TGTGCCAGCGGGGCTGCGTACACCGTGTACAATGAGCAGTTCTTC
TRBV14	TRBJ2-6	.	.	CASRNSGSGANVLTF	TGTGCCAGCAGGAACTCAGGCTCTGGGGCCAACGTCCTGACTTTC
TRBV14	TRBJ2-7	.	TRBD2	CASSQTRGGMTIYEQYF	TGTGCCAGCAGCCAGACACGGGGGGGAATGACGATATACGAGCAGTACTTC
TRBV5-6	TRBJ1-2	many	.	CASSFGAHGYTF	TGTGCCAGCAGCTTTGGCGCCCATGGCTACACCTTC
TRBV7-9	TRBJ2-7	.	.	CASSLSRESYEQYF	TGTGCCAGCAGCTTAAGTCGCGAATCCTACGAGCAGTACTTC
TRBV5-1	TRBJ2-3	.	TRBD2	CASSLRAGSGAPTDTQYF	TGCGCCAGCAGCCTGAGGGCGGGTAGCGGGGCCCCCACAGATACGCAGTATTTT
TRBV20-1	TRBJ1-5	.	TRBD1	CSARVTGDQPQHF	TGCAGTGCTAGAGTCACAGGGGATCAGCCCCAGCATTTT
TRBV27	TRBJ1-2	.	TRBD1	CASRGQGVKNYGYTF	TGTGCCAGCAGGGGACAGGGGGTAAAGAACTATGGCTACACCTTC
TRBV5-1	TRBJ2-3	few	TRBD1	CASSLEGQGLSDTQYF	TGCGCCAGCAGCTTGGAGGGACAGGGCCTTTCAGATACGCAGTATTTT
TRBV5-1	TRBJ2-3	.	TRBD2	CASGTSGGRDTQYF	TGCGCCAGCGGGACTAGCGGGGGCCGAGATACGCAGTATTTT
TRBV20-1	TRBJ1-2	.	.	CSASDFGYTF	TGCAGTGCTTCCGACTTTGGCTACACCTTC
TRBV6-1	TRBJ1-2	few	.	CASSGTAAYTF	TGTGCCAGCAGTGGGACAGCCGCCTACACCTTC
TRBV4-1	TRBJ2-3	many	TRBD2	CASSPTPSGGSDTQYF	TGCGCCAGCAGCCCAACGCCTAGCGGGGGATCAGATACGCAGTATTTT
TRBV6-6	TRBJ1-2	many	.	CASSYPHLTGREGYTF	TGTGCCAGCAGTTACCCACACTTGACAGGACGGGAGGGCTACACCTTC